Following are 10 T cell receptor beta chains from one sample sequenced in a study of T cells in localized non-small cell lung cancer. TCRdb's table, derived via immunoSEQ multiplex PCR, lists solely in-frame clones and lacks some. The repertoire holds over a thousand clones, with about 26% as singletons. Sequenced material: normal lung tissue next to the tumor, taken before any cancer treatment. Receptors originate from a male donor older than 55 with stage II lung adenocarcinoma.

By proportion, this clone is medium-sized. The chain has TRBV9 and TRBJ1-6; the match to TRBD1 covers 7 bases. The V gene's germline CDR1 is SGDLS and CDR2 YYNGEE. After removal of 0 bases from V and 4 bases from J, the junction contained 4 bases not matched to a gene. CDR3 length: 16 amino acids. This chain's CDR3 is CASSVGGGQYNSPLHF. CDR3 nucleotide sequence: TGTGCCAGCAGCGTAGGAGGGGGACAGTATAATTCACCCCTCCACTTT.

This chain links TRBV11-3 with TRBJ2-1; weak D call: TRBD1 (6 bases). The germline CDR1 and CDR2 sequences are SGHNT and YENEEA. The CDR3 runs 14 residues. Trimming pared 8 bases from V and 3 bases from J, leaving 14 bases between. CDR3 in amino acids: CASGTGTYYNEQFF. The DNA of the CDR3 is TGTGCCAGCGGAACCGGGACATACTACAATGAGCAGTTCTTC.

This clone appeared a few times. V usage is TRBV9 and J usage is TRBJ2-1; TRBD2 agrees at 7 bases. With V trimmed by 6 bases and J by 1 base, 7 bases remained unmatched. CDR1 and CDR2 (germline): SGDLS, YYNGEE. This CDR3 has 15 residues. The CDR3 region is CASNTGGGSYNEQFF. CDR3 nucleotides: TGTGCCAGCAACACGGGAGGAGGATCCTACAATGAGCAGTTCTTC.

The chain carries TRBV19 and TRBJ1-1; no reliable D call. V lost 3 bases and J lost 2, with 16 bases in between. CDR1 is LNHDA, CDR2 SQIVND, per germline (reference sequence). The CDR3 extends over 16 amino acids. The CDR3 nucleotides are TGTGCCAGTAGTATGGTTGGCATTATAAAAAACACTGAAGCTTTCTTT. Its translation is CASSMVGIIKNTEAFF.

In its sample, this clone is large. The V and J genes are TRBV11-3 and TRBJ2-2; D not certain. Germline-derived CDR1 and CDR2 are SGHNT and YENEEA. V was trimmed by 3 bases and J by 0 bases, leaving 11 bases between them. The CDR3 spans 16 residues. The CDR3 reads CASSLLGGTNTGELFF. The DNA for the CDR3 is TGTGCCAGCAGCTTGCTGGGCGGTACGAACACCGGGGAGCTGTTTTTT.

This clone appeared a few times. The V call is TRBV9, the J call TRBJ2-3, with D possibly being TRBD1 (6 bases). Deletions cut 4 bases from V and 5 bases from J, with 20 bases between. The CDR3 consists of 16 residues. Germline values: CDR1 SGDLS, CDR2 YYNGEE. The CDR3 DNA reads TGTGCCAGCAGCCCCCGGACAGTCTCAGAGATAGATACGCAGTATTTT. It specifies CASSPRTVSEIDTQYF.

The chain employs TRBV19 and TRBJ2-1; 7 nucleotides agree with TRBD1. Germline V gene lookup returns CDR1 LNHDA and CDR2 SQIVND (reference sequence). J gave up 8 bases and V 2 bases, and 3 bases lay outside the gene matches. The CDR3 consists of 13 residues. The CDR3 bases are TGTGCCAGTAGTATAAGGGGGCAGGATGAGCAGTTCTTC. Translated, it gives CASSIRGQDEQFF.

The gene calls are TRBV5-1 and TRBJ1-1; 10 bases agree with TRBD1. Germline V CDR1 and CDR2: SGHRS, YFSETQ. After removal of 0 bases from V and 5 bases from J, the junction contained 7 bases not matched to a gene. The CDR3 length is 16 residues. The CDR3 loop is CASSLGSRQGATEAFF. CDR3 coding DNA: TGCGCCAGCAGCTTGGGGTCCCGACAGGGGGCAACTGAAGCTTTCTTT.

This CDR3 is CASSPSQGAYEQYV. In DNA, the CDR3 is TGTGCCAGCTCACCGAGTCAGGGAGCCTACGAGCAGTACGTC. The rearrangement joins TRBV18 to TRBJ2-7; the D call may be TRBD1 or TRBD2 (5 bases each). Germline CDR1 KGHSH, CDR2 LQKENI. The V and J ends lost 3 bases and 2 bases respectively, with 11 bases between them. The CDR3 has 14 amino acids.

By sample share, this clone is medium-sized. The chain employs TRBV11-3 and TRBJ1-2; 7 nucleotides agree with TRBD1. J gave up 7 bases and V 5 bases, and 16 bases lay outside the gene matches. CDR1 is SGHNT and CDR2 is YENEEA in the germline V gene. The CDR3 has 16 residues. The CDR3 coding sequence is TGTGCCAGCAGCCTGGGCACCGGGACAGCGCTGGGTGGCTACACCTTC. This encodes CASSLGTGTALGGYTF. Drawing the rest from reference TRBV11-3 and TRBJ1-2, the complete variable domain is EAGVVQSPRYKIIEKKQPVAFWCNPISGHNTLYWYLQNLGQGPELLIRYENEEAVDDSQLPKDRFSAERLKGVDSTLKIQPAELGDSAVYLCASSLGTGTALGGYTFGSGTRLTVV.